This is a list of T cell receptor beta chains from one sample in a study of spatial heterogeneity in lung cancer. TCRdb itself ran the 5' RACE reads through MiXCR, one entry per CDR3 protein. The top ten hold 14% to 15% of the sample, which has 60,000 or so distinct CDR3 sequences, roughly 6.6% seen once. The material was PBMCs, obtained at surgery. The receptors derive from a female donor with early-stage non-small cell lung cancer. The CDR3 runs from the conserved cysteine through the conserved F or W. D genes are given only for firm matches. Clone size is shown for a subset of rows, as once, few, many or a class of expanded clone.

v_call	j_call	d_call	clone_size	cdr3_nt	cdr3_aa
TRBV5-1	TRBJ1-6	NA	many	TGCGCCAGCAGCTTGGAAGGGAGCTCCTATAATTCACCCCTCCACTTT	CASSLEGSSYNSPLHF
TRBV20-1	TRBJ1-2	NA	many	TGCAGTGCTAGAGAGGCTAACTATGGCTACACCTTC	CSAREANYGYTF
TRBV5-1	TRBJ2-3	NA	many	TGCGCCAGCAGCTTAGAAGAGGGGGGCACAGATACGCAGTATTTT	CASSLEEGGTDTQYF
TRBV28	TRBJ2-5	TRBD1	many	TGTGCCAGCAGTTTATTCCAGACAGGGAAAGAGACCCAGTACTTC	CASSLFQTGKETQYF
TRBV12-3/TRBV12-4	TRBJ2-3	NA	many	TGTGCCAGCAGTTTAGAGGGGACACTGGGAGATACGCAGTATTTT	CASSLEGTLGDTQYF
TRBV15	TRBJ2-5	TRBD2	many	TGTGCCACCAGCAGAGAAGGAGCGGGGGGCGGGGAGACCCAGTACTTC	CATSREGAGGGETQYF
TRBV7-2	TRBJ2-3	TRBD2	many	TGTGCCAGCAGCCCAGGCGATCTAGCGGCCGATGTGGATACGCAGTATTTT	CASSPGDLAADVDTQYF
TRBV28	TRBJ1-4	NA	many	TGTGCCAGCCTAGCCCGGGCGAATGAAAAACTGTTTTTT	CASLARANEKLFF
TRBV24-1	TRBJ1-5	NA	few	TGTGCCACCAGTGATTCAACAGTGCAGAGACCCCAGCATTTT	CATSDSTVQRPQHF
TRBV7-2	TRBJ1-3	TRBD1	NA	TGTGCCAGCAGCGCGGACAGGGCCTCTGGAAACACCATATATTTT	CASSADRASGNTIYF
TRBV5-1	TRBJ1-1	NA	many	TGCGCCAGCAGCTTGGAGCCGCAGAACACTGAAGCTTTCTTT	CASSLEPQNTEAFF
TRBV27	TRBJ2-7	TRBD1	NA	TGTGCCAGCAGTTTATCGGGACAGGGGGCAAACGAGCAGTACTTC	CASSLSGQGANEQYF
TRBV12-3/TRBV12-4	TRBJ2-3	NA	few	TGTGCCAGCAGGCTAGCGAGAGGGGCAGATACGCAGTATTTT	CASRLARGADTQYF
TRBV28	TRBJ2-7	NA	NA	TGTGCCAGCACGGGTTCGGTCTACGAGCAGTACTTC	CASTGSVYEQYF
TRBV5-1	TRBJ1-1	NA	NA	TGCGCCAGCAGCTTGGGTAGCCAAAGTTTCTTT	CASSLGSQSFF
TRBV20-1	TRBJ1-2	TRBD1	NA	TGCAGTGCTAGAGGTGGGACAGGGGCTGGCTATGGCTACACCTTC	CSARGGTGAGYGYTF
TRBV27	TRBJ2-7	TRBD1	many	TGTGCCAGCGGGACAGTCTATTCTCTAACCTACGAGCAGTACTTC	CASGTVYSLTYEQYF